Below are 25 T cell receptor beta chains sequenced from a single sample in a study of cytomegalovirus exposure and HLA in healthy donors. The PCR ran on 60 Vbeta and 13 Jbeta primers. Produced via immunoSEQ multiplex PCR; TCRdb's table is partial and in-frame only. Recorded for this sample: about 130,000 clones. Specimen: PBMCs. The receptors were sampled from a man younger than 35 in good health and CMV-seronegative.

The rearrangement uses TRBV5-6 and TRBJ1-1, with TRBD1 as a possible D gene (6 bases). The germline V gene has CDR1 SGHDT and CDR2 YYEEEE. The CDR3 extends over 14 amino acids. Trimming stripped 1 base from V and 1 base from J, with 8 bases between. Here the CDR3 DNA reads TGTGCCAGCAGCTTGCGAGGGGGGAACACTGAAGCTTTCTTT. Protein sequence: CASSLRGGNTEAFF.

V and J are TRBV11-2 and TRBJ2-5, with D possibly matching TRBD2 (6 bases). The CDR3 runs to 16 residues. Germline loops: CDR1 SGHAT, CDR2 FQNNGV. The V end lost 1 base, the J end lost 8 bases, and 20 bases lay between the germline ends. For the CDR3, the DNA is TGTGCCAGCAGCTTAGCGTCCGGGGGACCCGAGGAAACCCAGTACTTC. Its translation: CASSLASGGPEETQYF.

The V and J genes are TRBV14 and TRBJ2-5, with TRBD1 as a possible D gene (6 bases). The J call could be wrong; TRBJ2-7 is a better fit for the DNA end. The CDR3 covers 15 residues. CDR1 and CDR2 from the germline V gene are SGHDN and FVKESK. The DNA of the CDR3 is TGTGCCAGCAGTTCCCAGGGGAAAAGCTCCTACGAGCAGTACTTC. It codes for CASSSQGKSSYEQYF.

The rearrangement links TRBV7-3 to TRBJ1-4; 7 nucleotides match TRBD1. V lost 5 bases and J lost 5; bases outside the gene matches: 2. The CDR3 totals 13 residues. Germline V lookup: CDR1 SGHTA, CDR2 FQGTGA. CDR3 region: CASSLGQNEKLFF. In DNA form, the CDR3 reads TGTGCCAGCAGCCTGGGACAGAATGAAAAACTGTTTTTT.

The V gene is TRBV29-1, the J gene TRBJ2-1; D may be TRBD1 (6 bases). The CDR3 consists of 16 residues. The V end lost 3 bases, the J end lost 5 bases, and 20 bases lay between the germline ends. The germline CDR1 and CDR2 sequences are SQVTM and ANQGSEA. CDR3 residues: CSVEGARELKHNEQFF. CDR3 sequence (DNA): TGCAGCGTTGAGGGGGCCAGGGAGCTCAAACACAATGAGCAGTTCTTC.

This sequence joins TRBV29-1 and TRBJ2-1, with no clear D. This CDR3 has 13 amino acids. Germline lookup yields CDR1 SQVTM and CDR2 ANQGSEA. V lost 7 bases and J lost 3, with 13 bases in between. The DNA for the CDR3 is TGCAGCGAAGTCATACAAAACTACAATGAGCAGTTCTTC. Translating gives CSEVIQNYNEQFF.

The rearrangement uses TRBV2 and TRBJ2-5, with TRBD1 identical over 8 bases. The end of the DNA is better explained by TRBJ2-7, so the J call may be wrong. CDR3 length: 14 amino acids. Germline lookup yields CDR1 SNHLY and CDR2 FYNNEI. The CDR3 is CASSFGTGSYEQYF. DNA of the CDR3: TGTGCCAGCAGCTTCGGGACAGGCTCCTACGAGCAGTACTTC.

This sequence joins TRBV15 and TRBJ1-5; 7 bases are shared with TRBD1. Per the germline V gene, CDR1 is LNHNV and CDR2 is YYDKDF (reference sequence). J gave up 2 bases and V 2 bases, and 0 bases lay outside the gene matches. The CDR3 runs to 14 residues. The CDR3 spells CATSRQGGNQPQHF. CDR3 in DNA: TGTGCCACCAGCAGACAGGGGGGCAATCAGCCCCAGCATTTT.

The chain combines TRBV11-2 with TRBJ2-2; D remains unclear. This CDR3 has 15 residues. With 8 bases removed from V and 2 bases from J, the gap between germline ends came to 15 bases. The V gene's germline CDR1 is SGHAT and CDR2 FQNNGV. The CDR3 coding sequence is TGTGCCAGCGCATACACGAGACTTAACACCGGGGAGCTGTTTTTT. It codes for CASAYTRLNTGELFF.

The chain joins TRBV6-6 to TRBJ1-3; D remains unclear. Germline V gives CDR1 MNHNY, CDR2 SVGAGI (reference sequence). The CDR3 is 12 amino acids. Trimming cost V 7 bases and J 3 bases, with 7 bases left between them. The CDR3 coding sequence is TGTGCCAGCATTGGAGTTGGAAACACCATATATTTT. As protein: CASIGVGNTIYF.

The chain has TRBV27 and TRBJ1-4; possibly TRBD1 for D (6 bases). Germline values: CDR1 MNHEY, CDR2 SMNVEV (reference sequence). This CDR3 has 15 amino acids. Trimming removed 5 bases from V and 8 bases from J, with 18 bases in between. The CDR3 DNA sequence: TGTGCCAGCAGTATTAGGACAGAACGACCGGAAAAACTGTTTTTT. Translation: CASSIRTERPEKLFF.

CDR3 coding DNA: TGTGCCGTCCGTAGGGGCCGCACTGAAGCTTTCTTT. Translating gives CAVRRGRTEAFF. The chain has TRBV6-5 and TRBJ1-1; a weak D match, TRBD1 (5 bases). This CDR3 comprises 12 residues. V lost 11 bases to trimming and J lost 4 bases, with 14 bases between them. Per germline, CDR1 MNHEY and CDR2 SVGAGI.

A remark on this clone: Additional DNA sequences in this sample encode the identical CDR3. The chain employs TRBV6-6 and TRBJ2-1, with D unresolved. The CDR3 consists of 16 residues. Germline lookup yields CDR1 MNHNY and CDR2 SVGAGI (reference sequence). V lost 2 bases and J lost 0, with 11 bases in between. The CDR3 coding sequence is TGTGCCAGCAGTTACAGTGGTAGTCGCTCCTACAATGAGCAGTTCTTC. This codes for CASSYSGSRSYNEQFF.

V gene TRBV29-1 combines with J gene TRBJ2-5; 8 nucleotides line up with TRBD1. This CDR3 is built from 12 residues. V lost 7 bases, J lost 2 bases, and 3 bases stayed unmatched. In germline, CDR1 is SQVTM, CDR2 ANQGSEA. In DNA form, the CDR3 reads TGCAGCGGGTGGACAGGGCAAGAGACCCAGTACTTC. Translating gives CSGWTGQETQYF.

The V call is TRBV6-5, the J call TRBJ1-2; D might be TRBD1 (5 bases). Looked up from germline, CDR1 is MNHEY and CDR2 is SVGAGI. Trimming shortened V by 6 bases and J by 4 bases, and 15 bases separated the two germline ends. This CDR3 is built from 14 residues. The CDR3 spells CASRPPTVGYGYTF. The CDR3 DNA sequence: TGTGCCAGCAGGCCCCCGACAGTCGGCTATGGCTACACCTTC.

CDR3 DNA: TGTGCCAGCAGCGTAGCTGGCACCACAGGGTTAAGAAACACCATATATTTT. This translates into CASSVAGTTGLRNTIYF. The J gene is TRBJ1-3, the V gene TRBV9, with TRBD1 as a possible D gene (6 bases). V shed 0 bases and J shed 5 bases, with 18 bases lying between them. Germline CDR1 SGDLS, CDR2 YYNGEE. This CDR3 spans 17 amino acids.

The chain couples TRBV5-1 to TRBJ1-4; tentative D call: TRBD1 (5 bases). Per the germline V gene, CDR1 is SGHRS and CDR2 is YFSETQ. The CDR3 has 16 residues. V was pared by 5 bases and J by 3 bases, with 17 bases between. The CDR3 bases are TGCGCCAGCAGTCTTGGGGGGTCTGCCCCTAATGAAAAACTGTTTTTT. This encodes CASSLGGSAPNEKLFF. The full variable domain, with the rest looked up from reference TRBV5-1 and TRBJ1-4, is KAGVTQTPRYLIKTRGQQVTLSCSPISGHRSVSWYQQTPGQGLQFLFEYFSETQRNKGNFPGRFSGRQFSNSRSEMNVSTLELGDSALYLCASSLGGSAPNEKLFFGSGTQLSVL.

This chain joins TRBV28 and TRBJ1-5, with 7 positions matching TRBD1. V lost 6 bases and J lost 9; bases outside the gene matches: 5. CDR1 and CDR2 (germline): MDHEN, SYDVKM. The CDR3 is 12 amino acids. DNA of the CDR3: TGTGCCAGCAGGACAGGGCTAACGCCCCAGCATTTT. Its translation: CASRTGLTPQHF.

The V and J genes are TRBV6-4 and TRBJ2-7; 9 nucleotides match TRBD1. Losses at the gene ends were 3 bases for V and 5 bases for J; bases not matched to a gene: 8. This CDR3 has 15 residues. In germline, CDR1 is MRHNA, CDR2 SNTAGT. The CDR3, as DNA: TGTGCCAGCAGTGAACCGGGACAGGGTATCCACGAGCAGTACTTC. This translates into CASSEPGQGIHEQYF.

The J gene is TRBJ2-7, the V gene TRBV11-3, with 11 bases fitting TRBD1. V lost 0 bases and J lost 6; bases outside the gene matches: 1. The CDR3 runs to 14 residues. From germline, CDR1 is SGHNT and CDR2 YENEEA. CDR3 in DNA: TGTGCCAGCAGCTTAGATGGGACAGGGGGCGAGCAGTACTTC. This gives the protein CASSLDGTGGEQYF. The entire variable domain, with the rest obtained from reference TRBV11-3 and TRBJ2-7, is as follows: EAGVVQSPRYKIIEKKQPVAFWCNPISGHNTLYWYLQNLGQGPELLIRYENEEAVDDSQLPKDRFSAERLKGVDSTLKIQPAELGDSAVYLCASSLDGTGGEQYFGPGTRLTVT.

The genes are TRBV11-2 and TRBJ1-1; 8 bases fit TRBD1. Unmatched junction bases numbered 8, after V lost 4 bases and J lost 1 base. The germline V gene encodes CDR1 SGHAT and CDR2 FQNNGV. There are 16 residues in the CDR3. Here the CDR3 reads CASSSSGGSGNTEAFF. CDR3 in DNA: TGTGCCAGCAGCTCTTCAGGGGGCTCGGGGAACACTGAAGCTTTCTTT.

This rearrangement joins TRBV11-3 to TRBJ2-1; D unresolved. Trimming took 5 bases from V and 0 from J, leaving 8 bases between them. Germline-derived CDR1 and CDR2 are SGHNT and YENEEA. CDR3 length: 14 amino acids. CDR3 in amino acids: CASSLESSYNEQFF. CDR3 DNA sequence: TGTGCCAGCAGCCTGGAGAGCTCCTACAATGAGCAGTTCTTC.

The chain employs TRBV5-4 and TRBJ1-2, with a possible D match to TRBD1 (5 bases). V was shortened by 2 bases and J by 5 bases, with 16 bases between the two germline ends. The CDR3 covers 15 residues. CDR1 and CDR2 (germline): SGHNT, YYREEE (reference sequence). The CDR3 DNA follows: TGTGCCAGCAGCTTCATCGGCGGCAGGGTTTATGGCTACACCTTC. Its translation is CASSFIGGRVYGYTF.

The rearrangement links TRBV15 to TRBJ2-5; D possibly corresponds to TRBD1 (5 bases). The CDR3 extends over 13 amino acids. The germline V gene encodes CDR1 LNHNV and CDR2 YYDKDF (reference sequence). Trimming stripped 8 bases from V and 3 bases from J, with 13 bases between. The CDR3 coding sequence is TGTGCCACCCGGCTGGGGCTAAAAGAGACCCAGTACTTC. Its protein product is CATRLGLKETQYF.

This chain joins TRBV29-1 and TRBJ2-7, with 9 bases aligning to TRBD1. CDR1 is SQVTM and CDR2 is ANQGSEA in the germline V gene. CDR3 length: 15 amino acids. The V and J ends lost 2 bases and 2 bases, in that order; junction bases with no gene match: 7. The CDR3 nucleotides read TGCAGCGTTGAATTGGGGACAGGGAATACCTACGAGCAGTACTTC. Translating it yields CSVELGTGNTYEQYF.